The clone carrying this T cell receptor (beta chain) was counted many times. Its antigen is not known. One base away lies a much larger clone, so this may be a sequencing read error. This record belongs to a study of blood T cells in healthy people across ages. Findings and limits, study-wide: No conclusive comparison of naive versus antigen-experienced cells was possible with unsorted PBMCs. Higher diversity, along with more naive CD4+ cells, distinguished long-lived donors from aged donors.

Sample-barcoded 5' priming and a J-beta primer mix drove a second PCR of roughly 6 to 12 cycles. The study obtained at least 2.5 million CDR3-containing paired-end reads from every sample. TCRdb reprocessed the 5' RACE reads via MiXCR and lists one record per CDR3 protein. The sample consists of 1,100,000 or so distinct CDR3 sequences, under 45% of them appearing once. This TCR derives from a woman aged 60 to 75 in good health. Sequences were obtained from blood.

CDR3 sequence reads: CASSGEDNYGYTF. The CDR3 DNA reads as TGTGCCAGCAGCGGAGAGGACAACTATGGCTACACCTTC. J is TRBJ1-2 and V is TRBV9; D is unresolved. The V gene's germline CDR1 is SGDLS and CDR2 YYNGEE. The germline V and J ends were trimmed by 3 bases and 2 bases, with 8 bases remaining between them. The CDR3 is made up of 13 amino acids.